Shown below are 13 T cell receptor beta chains from a single sample sequenced in a study of blood T cell repertoires in COVID-19. Sequencing used immunoSEQ multiplex PCR; TCRdb keeps in-frame clones, though not all of them. The sample comprises roughly 290,000 clones, 89% of which are singletons, and approximately 12% rests with the top ten. Sequenced input: peripheral blood. Receptors were obtained from a woman aged 55-69 years with acute or convalescent COVID-19.

Here the CDR3 DNA reads TGCGCCAGCAGCCATTACCGGGGGCAAGAGACCCAGTACTTC. Translating it yields CASSHYRGQETQYF. This chain links TRBV4-3 with TRBJ2-5; D perhaps matches TRBD2 (6 bases). CDR1 is LGHNA and CDR2 is YSLEER in the germline V gene. This CDR3 region has 14 residues. Trimming removed 3 bases from V and 2 bases from J, with 10 bases in between.

CDR3 sequence: CASSSSGNTEAFF. DNA of the CDR3: TGTGCCAGCAGCTCTTCGGGGAACACTGAAGCTTTCTTT. The chain joins TRBV7-9 to TRBJ1-1; D call uncertain. Germline-derived CDR1 and CDR2 are SEHNR and FQNEAQ (reference sequence). The CDR3 is 13 residues long. V shed 4 bases and J shed 1 base, with 7 bases lying between them.

The chain employs TRBV4-2 and TRBJ1-2; 11 nucleotides match TRBD1. Germline V gene lookup returns CDR1 LGHNA and CDR2 YNFKEQ. There are 16 residues in the CDR3. With 3 bases clipped from V and 3 bases from J, the junction kept 6 bases outside the gene matches. CDR3 in amino acids: CASSQRTGGSDYGYTF. Written as DNA, the CDR3 is TGTGCCAGCAGCCAGAGGACAGGGGGCAGCGACTATGGCTACACCTTC.

The chain couples TRBV10-3 to TRBJ1-1; TRBD1 agrees at 8 bases. This CDR3 has 14 residues. The V gene end was trimmed by 10 bases and the J gene end by 2 bases; junction bases not matched to a gene: 9. The germline gives CDR1 ENHRY, CDR2 SYGVKD. The CDR3 DNA follows: TGTGCCACCGAACCGGGACAGGCTAACACTGAAGCTTTCTTT. This encodes CATEPGQANTEAFF.

The genes are TRBV19 and TRBJ2-1; TRBD2 aligns across 10 bases. The CDR3 length is 16 residues. Germline V CDR1 and CDR2: LNHDA, SQIVND (reference sequence). The V gene end was trimmed by 3 bases and the J gene end by 0 bases; junction bases not matched to a gene: 2. CDR3 region: CASSISGRTSYNEQFF. The CDR3 coding sequence is TGTGCCAGTAGTATTAGCGGGAGGACCTCCTACAATGAGCAGTTCTTC.

The chain recombines TRBV9 with TRBJ1-1; D is uncertain. V was shortened by 0 bases and J by 0 bases, with 9 bases between the two germline ends. Germline CDR1 and CDR2: SGDLS and YYNGEE. This CDR3 is built from 15 residues. In DNA form, the CDR3 reads TGTGCCAGCAGCGTAGGGGCCGAGATGAACACTGAAGCTTTCTTT. Translation: CASSVGAEMNTEAFF.

V is TRBV28 and J is TRBJ2-5; 7 positions match TRBD1. The CDR3 loop spans 15 amino acids. Germline V CDR1 and CDR2: MDHEN, SYDVKM. V shed 5 bases and J 5 bases; nucleotides not matched to a gene: 11. CDR3 bases: TGTGCCAGCAGTCAGACAGGGCGAAACGGGGAGACCCAGTACTTC. Its protein product is CASSQTGRNGETQYF.

The chain joins TRBV4-3 to TRBJ1-5, with 9 bases aligning to TRBD1. V gave up 0 bases and J gave up 5 bases; unmatched junction bases: 2. Germline lookup yields CDR1 LGHNA and CDR2 YSLEER. The CDR3 is 15 amino acids. The CDR3 sequence is CASSQDGTGYQPQHF. The CDR3, as DNA: TGCGCCAGCAGCCAAGATGGGACAGGGTATCAGCCCCAGCATTTT.

The V gene is TRBV20-1, the J gene TRBJ2-3; the D is unclear. The CDR3 is 10 amino acids. Germline CDR1 is DFQATT and CDR2 is SNEGSKA (reference sequence). Trimming pared 6 bases from V and 4 bases from J, leaving 5 bases between. CDR3 loop: CSAPADTQYF. The CDR3, as DNA: TGCAGTGCCCCAGCAGATACGCAGTATTTT.

The chain links TRBV24-1 to TRBJ2-1, with 11 nucleotides matching TRBD2. The CDR3 extends over 17 amino acids. Losses at the gene ends were 4 bases for V and 7 bases for J; bases not matched to a gene: 11. Germline V gene sequence: CDR1 KGHDR, CDR2 SFDVKD. The CDR3 loop is CATSDTLLAGAPNEQFF. The CDR3 coding sequence is TGTGCCACCAGTGACACCCTACTAGCGGGAGCGCCAAATGAGCAGTTCTTC.

The V and J genes are TRBV4-3 and TRBJ1-4, with 8 bases that match TRBD1. The length of the CDR3 is 17 residues. V gave up 3 bases and J gave up 5 bases; unmatched junction bases: 11. In germline, CDR1 is LGHNA, CDR2 YSLEER. The CDR3, as DNA: TGCGCCAGCAGCCAGGAACCCCAGGGGGCGCCGAATGAAAAACTGTTTTTT. Translating gives CASSQEPQGAPNEKLFF.

The V gene is TRBV24-1, the J gene TRBJ2-1; TRBD1 might be the D (6 bases). This CDR3 has 14 amino acids. Germline V gene lookup returns CDR1 KGHDR and CDR2 SFDVKD. Trimming left V 9 bases short and J 6 bases short, with 17 bases between. The CDR3 reads CATAGQRTTNEQFF. CDR3 bases: TGTGCCACCGCTGGACAGCGAACCACCAATGAGCAGTTCTTC.

The chain recombines TRBV9 with TRBJ2-6; D may be TRBD2 (6 bases). V was trimmed by 3 bases and J by 3 bases, leaving 22 bases between them. Per germline, CDR1 SGDLS and CDR2 YYNGEE. This CDR3 is built from 19 residues. CDR3 DNA: TGTGCCAGCAGCGGGACCTTCGGGACTCCCCTGAGTGGGGCCAACGTCCTGACTTTC. The encoded protein is CASSGTFGTPLSGANVLTF.